These T cell receptor beta chains were read from a single sample in a study of human T cells and chemical hapten exposure. MiXCR was run by TCRdb on the RACE reads, yielding one entry per CDR3 protein. The sample lists under 150,000 distinct CDR3 sequences; roughly an eighth were seen once. The material was whole blood, obtained in connection with sensitization to the hapten diphenylcyclopropenone (DPC). The receptors stem from a woman aged 50 to 60 with alopecia areata. Some clones in this sample may be carry-over from other donors' samples. The CDR3 runs from the conserved cysteine through the conserved F or W. A D gene is named only where the DNA matches it firmly. Size values are once, few and many counts, or a class for expanded clones, and some rows have none.

d_call: -
j_call: TRBJ2-3
v_call: TRBV11-2
clone_size: -
cdr3_aa: CASSPPSIEQYF
cdr3_nt: TGTGCCAGCAGCCCCCCCTCAATCGAGCAGTATTTT

d_call: TRBD1
j_call: TRBJ1-5
v_call: TRBV6-2/TRBV6-3
clone_size: many
cdr3_aa: CASSYLTGNQPQHF
cdr3_nt: TGTGCCAGCAGTTACCTGACAGGGAACCAGCCCCAGCATTTT

d_call: -
j_call: TRBJ1-5
v_call: TRBV12-3/TRBV12-4
clone_size: few
cdr3_aa: CASSKTVNQPQHF
cdr3_nt: TGTGCCAGCAGTAAGACAGTAAATCAGCCCCAGCATTTT

d_call: TRBD1
j_call: TRBJ2-7
v_call: TRBV6-5
clone_size: -
cdr3_aa: CASSYSTGQIYEQYF
cdr3_nt: TGTGCCAGCAGTTACTCGACGGGACAGATCTACGAGCAGTACTTC

d_call: TRBD1
j_call: TRBJ1-1
v_call: TRBV11-3
clone_size: few
cdr3_aa: CASSRTGVTEAFF
cdr3_nt: TGTGCCAGCAGCCGTACAGGGGTAACTGAAGCTTTCTTT

d_call: -
j_call: TRBJ1-6
v_call: TRBV7-9
clone_size: many
cdr3_aa: CASSSDGKSSPLHF
cdr3_nt: TGTGCCAGCAGCTCCGACGGGAAAAGTTCACCCCTCCACTTT

d_call: -
j_call: TRBJ1-3
v_call: TRBV20-1
clone_size: few
cdr3_aa: CSARSSGRGNTIYF
cdr3_nt: TGCAGTGCTAGATCATCAGGTCGTGGAAACACCATATATTTT

d_call: -
j_call: TRBJ2-1
v_call: TRBV21-1
clone_size: -
cdr3_aa: CASSRRASGSTGNENEQFF
cdr3_nt: TGTGCCAGCAGCAGAAGGGCTAGCGGGAGTACCGGGAACGAGAATGAGCAGTTCTTC

d_call: -
j_call: TRBJ2-3
v_call: TRBV7-9
clone_size: many
cdr3_aa: CASSSRPHIPSTDTQYF
cdr3_nt: TGTGCCAGCAGCTCCCGACCCCACATACCTAGCACAGATACGCAGTATTTT

d_call: TRBD1
j_call: TRBJ1-3
v_call: TRBV18
clone_size: few
cdr3_aa: CASSPGTGVGNTIYF
cdr3_nt: TGTGCCAGCTCCCCCGGGACAGGGGTTGGAAACACCATATATTTT

d_call: TRBD2
j_call: TRBJ2-1
v_call: TRBV4-1
clone_size: few
cdr3_aa: CASSQGTSGVLPYNEQFF
cdr3_nt: TGCGCCAGCAGCCAAGGCACTAGCGGGGTACTCCCCTACAATGAGCAGTTCTTC

d_call: -
j_call: TRBJ2-1
v_call: TRBV12-5
clone_size: few
cdr3_aa: CASGSGDVDEQFF
cdr3_nt: TGTGCTAGTGGTTCCGGGGACGTCGATGAGCAGTTCTTC

d_call: -
j_call: TRBJ2-1
v_call: TRBV7-2
clone_size: few
cdr3_aa: CASSFEWSDEQFF
cdr3_nt: TGTGCCAGCAGCTTCGAGTGGAGCGATGAGCAGTTCTTC

d_call: -
j_call: TRBJ1-5
v_call: TRBV24-1
clone_size: few
cdr3_aa: CATSDPGHHNSNQPQHF
cdr3_nt: TGTGCCACCAGTGACCCTGGACACCATAATAGCAATCAGCCCCAGCATTTT

d_call: -
j_call: TRBJ1-3
v_call: TRBV18
clone_size: -
cdr3_aa: CASSPVATTGNTIYF
cdr3_nt: TGTGCCAGCTCACCCGTAGCCACTACTGGAAACACCATATATTTT

d_call: -
j_call: TRBJ2-1
v_call: TRBV28
clone_size: -
cdr3_aa: CASSRDGSSYNEQFF
cdr3_nt: TGTGCCAGCAGCCGGGACGGGAGCTCCTACAATGAGCAGTTCTTC

d_call: -
j_call: TRBJ2-7
v_call: TRBV3-1
clone_size: -
cdr3_aa: CASSQSVNEQYF
cdr3_nt: TGTGCCAGCAGCCAATCTGTGAACGAGCAGTACTTC

d_call: TRBD1
j_call: TRBJ2-7
v_call: TRBV7-6
clone_size: many
cdr3_aa: CASSLEDRGVVEQYF
cdr3_nt: TGTGCCAGCAGCTTAGAGGACAGGGGGGTGGTCGAGCAGTACTTC

d_call: -
j_call: TRBJ2-1
v_call: TRBV13
clone_size: many
cdr3_aa: CASSFRAGTRNEQFF
cdr3_nt: TGTGCCAGTTCCTTCCGCGCCGGGACCCGCAATGAGCAGTTCTTC

d_call: TRBD1
j_call: TRBJ2-7
v_call: TRBV11-2
clone_size: -
cdr3_aa: CASSLDRELEQYF
cdr3_nt: TGTGCCAGCAGCCTCGACAGGGAACTCGAGCAGTACTTC

d_call: TRBD1
j_call: TRBJ1-1
v_call: TRBV28
clone_size: many
cdr3_aa: CASGQQGADTEAFF
cdr3_nt: TGTGCCAGCGGACAACAGGGGGCCGACACTGAAGCTTTCTTT

d_call: -
j_call: TRBJ1-4
v_call: TRBV5-6
clone_size: few
cdr3_aa: CASTRGRVEKLFF
cdr3_nt: TGTGCCAGCACCCGGGGGCGCGTAGAAAAACTGTTTTTT

d_call: -
j_call: TRBJ2-3
v_call: TRBV5-1
clone_size: many
cdr3_aa: CASSLEQGARDTQYF
cdr3_nt: TGCGCCAGCAGCTTGGAACAGGGAGCGAGAGATACGCAGTATTTT

d_call: -
j_call: TRBJ2-3
v_call: TRBV12-3/TRBV12-4
clone_size: many
cdr3_aa: CASSARGDGSTDTQYF
cdr3_nt: TGTGCCAGCAGCGCACGCGGGGACGGTAGCACAGATACGCAGTATTTT

d_call: -
j_call: TRBJ2-7
v_call: TRBV7-9
clone_size: -
cdr3_aa: CASSIGPPGQYF
cdr3_nt: TGTGCCAGCAGTATAGGGCCGCCTGGGCAGTACTTC

d_call: TRBD1
j_call: TRBJ2-3
v_call: TRBV27
clone_size: many
cdr3_aa: CASSLQGADTQYF
cdr3_nt: TGTGCCAGCAGTTTACAGGGGGCAGATACGCAGTATTTT

d_call: -
j_call: TRBJ2-5
v_call: TRBV15
clone_size: many
cdr3_aa: CATSRDGPWRAQETQYF
cdr3_nt: TGTGCCACCAGCAGAGACGGTCCTTGGCGAGCCCAAGAGACCCAGTACTTC

d_call: -
j_call: TRBJ1-6
v_call: TRBV20-1
clone_size: -
cdr3_aa: CSARGGDLLHF
cdr3_nt: TGCAGTGCTCGTGGGGGCGACCTTCTCCACTTT

d_call: -
j_call: TRBJ2-7
v_call: TRBV6-5
clone_size: -
cdr3_aa: CASSYSAGSSYEQYF
cdr3_nt: TGTGCCAGCAGTTACTCGGCAGGGAGCTCCTACGAGCAGTACTTC

d_call: -
j_call: TRBJ1-5
v_call: TRBV11-2
clone_size: -
cdr3_aa: CASSPTGANQPQHF
cdr3_nt: TGTGCCAGCAGCCCGACAGGCGCCAATCAGCCCCAGCATTTT